The 20 T cell receptor beta chains presented below share a single source sample, sequenced in a study of T cells in Graves' hyperthyroidism and ophthalmopathy. Amplification targeted TCR beta CDR3 regions from RNA transcripts. First-round RT-PCR targeting the TCR CDR3 was performed with the HTBI primer set. TCRdb fed the multiplex PCR reads into MiXCR, producing one record per CDR3 protein. The sample lists about 400,000 distinct CDR3 sequences, about a sixth occurring once. Sequenced material: blood. The receptors were gathered from a woman aged 18-30 years with Graves' hyperthyroidism that later progressed to Graves' ophthalmopathy.

CDR3 sequence reads: CASSKGVAEASATNEKLFF. The DNA of the CDR3 is TGTGCCAGCAGCAAGGGGGTCGCGGAAGCCTCAGCAACTAATGAAAAACTGTTTTTT. This sequence joins TRBV7-8 and TRBJ1-4; tentative D call: TRBD1 (6 bases). Germline loops: CDR1 SGHVS, CDR2 FQNEAQ. Trimming took 5 bases from V and 0 from J, leaving 22 bases between them. The CDR3 has 19 amino acids.

On this clonotype itself: One junction end does not reproduce the germline sequence, and a read error may be involved. CDR3 bases: TGCGCCAGCAGCCAAGGCCCGGGGGTCGATGAGCAGTTCTTC. Translated: CASSQGPGVDEQFF. The chain recombines TRBV5-5 with TRBJ2-1, with D possibly being TRBD2 (6 bases). This CDR3 comprises 14 residues. Germline loops: CDR1 SGHKS, CDR2 YYEKEE (reference sequence).

Many counts were recorded for this clonotype. The rearrangement joins TRBV20-1 to TRBJ2-3; D gene uncertain. CDR1 and CDR2 (germline): DFQATT, SNEGSKA (reference sequence). This CDR3 has 15 amino acids. The ends were cut back, 6 bases at V and 2 bases at J, with 18 bases in the middle. The CDR3 DNA reads as TGCAGTGCCATTAAGGGTAGAGAAACCACAGATACGCAGTATTTT. As protein: CSAIKGRETTDTQYF.

This clonotype was detected many times. V usage is TRBV29-1 and J usage is TRBJ2-3; 9 nucleotides match TRBD1. This CDR3 has 14 amino acids. CDR1 is SQVTM, CDR2 ANQGSEA, per germline. The V and J ends lost 4 bases and 3 bases, in that order; junction bases with no gene match: 5. The CDR3 DNA follows: TGCAGCGTTGGACAGGGGGGATTTACAGATACGCAGTATTTT. It codes for CSVGQGGFTDTQYF.

This clonotype was counted a few times. The chain links TRBV24-1 to TRBJ2-1; D ambiguous. Looked up from germline, CDR1 is KGHDR and CDR2 is SFDVKD. V lost 5 bases to trimming and J lost 6 bases, with 4 bases between them. The length of the CDR3 is 11 residues. The CDR3 DNA follows: TGTGCCACCAGTGTCAGCAATGAGCAGTTCTTC. Protein product: CATSVSNEQFF.

Comment on this clonotype: A read error may be the cause here, since a much bigger clone is one base away. This chain connects TRBV18 to TRBJ2-7, with D possibly TRBD1 on 5 matching bases. Trimming took 3 bases from V and 7 from J, leaving 19 bases between them. Germline V gene lookup returns CDR1 KGHSH and CDR2 LQKENI. The CDR3 loop spans 15 amino acids. The CDR3 here is CASSPLGPPSDEQYF. DNA for the CDR3: TGTGCCAGCTCACCGCTGGGGCCCCCGTCAGATGAGCAGTACTTC.

This clonotype was detected ten times or more. This chain uses TRBV27 with TRBJ2-7, with D perhaps matching TRBD2 (5 bases). This CDR3 contains 15 residues. CDR1 is MNHEY and CDR2 is SMNVEV in the germline V gene (reference sequence). V was shortened by 2 bases and J by 3 bases, with 14 bases between the two germline ends. The DNA for the CDR3 is TGTGCCAGCAGTTTAAGGAGGAAGGCTGGCTACGAGCAGTACTTC. Residues: CASSLRRKAGYEQYF.

This clonotype was found many times. J is TRBJ1-1 and V is TRBV7-3; 7 positions agree with TRBD1. The CDR3 extends over 14 amino acids. Germline CDR1 reads SGHTA; CDR2 reads FQGTGA. The trim removed 1 base at V and 5 bases at J, leaving 4 bases unmatched. The DNA for the CDR3 is TGTGCCAGCAGCTTAAATCAGGGGGGGACTGAAGCTTTCTTT. Encoded protein: CASSLNQGGTEAFF.

The chain has TRBV7-9 and TRBJ1-6, with D hard to call. The CDR3 contains 13 residues. The V end was cut by 3 bases, the J end by 9 bases, with 9 bases between. CDR1 SEHNR and CDR2 FQNEAQ come from the germline V gene (reference sequence). In DNA form, the CDR3 reads TGTGCCAGCAGCTTCCGCCCAGGTTCACCCCTCCACTTT. This gives the protein CASSFRPGSPLHF.

The rearrangement joins TRBV5-1 to TRBJ2-2, with 13 nucleotides matching TRBD2. In germline, CDR1 is SGHRS, CDR2 YFSETQ. CDR3 length: 17 amino acids. V shed 0 bases, J shed 10 bases, and the junction held 9 bases outside the gene matches. Written as DNA, the CDR3 is TGCGCCAGCAGCTTGGCCGGCGGGACTAGCGGGATCGAGGAGCTGTTTTTT. This sequence encodes CASSLAGGTSGIEELFF.

This clonotype came up many times. The rearrangement uses TRBV11-2 and TRBJ2-7; 9 nucleotides agree with TRBD1. V lost 1 base, J lost 2 bases, and 15 bases stayed unmatched. CDR3 length equals 19 residues. Germline V gene sequence: CDR1 SGHAT, CDR2 FQNNGV. This CDR3 is CASSLGSGSETGGAYEQYF. For the CDR3, the DNA is TGTGCCAGCAGCTTAGGTTCTGGCTCCGAGACAGGGGGAGCCTACGAGCAGTACTTC. Full variable domain (remainder filled in from reference TRBV11-2 and TRBJ2-7): EAGVAQSPRYKIIEKRQSVAFWCNPISGHATLYWYQQILGQGPKLLIQFQNNGVVDDSQLPKDRFSAERLKGVDSTLKIQPAKLEDSAVYLCASSLGSGSETGGAYEQYFGPGTRLTVT.

This clonotype was observed at least ten times. The rearrangement links TRBV27 to TRBJ1-4; the D is unclear. V was cut by 0 bases and J by 11 bases, with 13 bases left in between. Germline V gives CDR1 MNHEY, CDR2 SMNVEV (reference sequence). CDR3 length equals 14 residues. The CDR3 DNA reads TGTGCCAGCAGTTTATCGGCACTCTCGGGGAAACTGTTTTTT. Amino acid sequence: CASSLSALSGKLFF.

The V and J genes are TRBV5-6 and TRBJ2-7; 7 nucleotides line up with TRBD2. Germline loops: CDR1 SGHDT, CDR2 YYEEEE. The junction had 3 bases not matched to a gene; V was cut back by 0 bases and J by 6 bases. This CDR3 is built from 13 residues. For the CDR3, the DNA is TGTGCCAGCAGCTTGGGCGGGAGACGCGAGCAGTACTTC. Amino acids: CASSLGGRREQYF.

The sample holds many counts of this clonotype. The J gene is TRBJ2-7, the V gene TRBV27; TRBD1 matches at 10 bases. The germline V gene has CDR1 MNHEY and CDR2 SMNVEV (reference sequence). Unmatched junction bases numbered 2, after V lost 2 bases and J lost 4 bases. This CDR3 is built from 14 residues. In DNA form, the CDR3 reads TGTGCCAGCAGTTTAACGGGACAGGGGTACGAGCAGTACTTC. Translating it yields CASSLTGQGYEQYF.

This clonotype was counted at least ten times. This chain connects TRBV11-3 to TRBJ2-1, with 14 positions matching TRBD2. Trimming took 5 bases from V and 8 from J; bases not matched to a gene: 14. CDR1 is SGHNT and CDR2 is YENEEA in the germline V gene. This CDR3 is built from 18 residues. The CDR3, as DNA: TGTGCCAGCAGCCCTGACTGGACTAGCGGGAGGAGTACCCATGAGCAGTTCTTC. Its translation: CASSPDWTSGRSTHEQFF. The full variable domain, rest sourced from reference TRBV11-3 and TRBJ2-1, is EAGVVQSPRYKIIEKKQPVAFWCNPISGHNTLYWYLQNLGQGPELLIRYENEEAVDDSQLPKDRFSAERLKGVDSTLKIQPAELGDSAVYLCASSPDWTSGRSTHEQFFGPGTRLTVL.

There are many counts of this clonotype. The rearrangement joins TRBV9 to TRBJ2-2; D is unclear. V was clipped by 1 base and J by 2 bases, with 6 bases between them. The CDR3 contains 14 residues. Germline loops: CDR1 SGDLS, CDR2 YYNGEE. CDR3 nucleotide sequence: TGTGCCAGCAGCGTACTCGATAACACCGGGGAGCTGTTTTTT. It is translated as CASSVLDNTGELFF.

This clonotype occurred a few times. V and J are TRBV6-1 and TRBJ2-5, with TRBD2 matching over 8 bases. J lost 1 base, V lost 7 bases, and 2 bases had no gene match. This CDR3 has 13 amino acids. The V gene's germline CDR1 is MNHNS and CDR2 SASEGT. The CDR3: CASTGGGQETQYF. The CDR3 DNA is TGTGCCAGCACGGGGGGGGGCCAAGAGACCCAGTACTTC.

In this sample, this clonotype turned up a few times. The rearrangement joins TRBV4-1 to TRBJ2-7; no definite D call. Looked up from germline, CDR1 is MGHRA and CDR2 is YSYEKL. The CDR3 loop spans 16 amino acids. The V gene lost 1 base and the J gene lost 2 bases, with 15 bases spanning the gap. The CDR3 DNA is TGCGCCAGCAGCCAAGTCTCAGAACACCATACCTACGAGCAGTACTTC. Encoded protein: CASSQVSEHHTYEQYF.

This clonotype was seen only a few times. The CDR3 nucleotides are TGCGCCAGCAGCCCCCGCGCGGGGGTACCCTACAATGAGCAGTTCTTC. This codes for CASSPRAGVPYNEQFF. The chain employs TRBV5-1 and TRBJ2-1, with 7 bases fitting TRBD2. V gave up 4 bases and J gave up 2 bases; unmatched junction bases: 9. Germline V gene lookup returns CDR1 SGHRS and CDR2 YFSETQ. This CDR3 is built from 16 residues.

This rearrangement joins TRBV10-3 to TRBJ1-1; D unresolved. The germline CDR1 and CDR2 sequences are ENHRY and SYGVKD. The CDR3 is 13 amino acids. Between the trimmed V and J ends, which lost 5 bases and 4 bases, there was a span of 11 bases. The CDR3 protein is CAISYVHGTEAFF. CDR3 bases: TGTGCCATCAGTTACGTACATGGCACTGAAGCTTTCTTT.